Sequencing of this T cell receptor (beta chain) was carried out in a study of blood T cells in healthy people across ages. Together with a sample-barcoded 5' primer, a J-beta primer mix was included in a second PCR lasting about 7 to 12 cycles. Each CDR3 protein is one row after TCRdb ran MiXCR on the 5' RACE reads. Of about 1 million distinct CDR3 sequences in the sample, less than 25% were seen once. V shed 5 bases, J shed 1 base, and the junction held 8 bases outside the gene matches. Germline CDR1 and CDR2: SEHNR and FQNEAQ (reference sequence). This CDR3 region has 16 residues. This sample was also put to use in a study of T cells of mothers and their children.

This chain joins TRBV7-9 and TRBJ2-3; TRBD2 matches at 8 bases. The receptor comes from a girl aged 2-9 years in good health. Sequencing was performed on blood. The DNA for the CDR3 is TGTGCCAGCAGCGATACCGCCGGGAGGGGCACAGATACGCAGTATTTT. Amino acids: CASSDTAGRGTDTQYF.